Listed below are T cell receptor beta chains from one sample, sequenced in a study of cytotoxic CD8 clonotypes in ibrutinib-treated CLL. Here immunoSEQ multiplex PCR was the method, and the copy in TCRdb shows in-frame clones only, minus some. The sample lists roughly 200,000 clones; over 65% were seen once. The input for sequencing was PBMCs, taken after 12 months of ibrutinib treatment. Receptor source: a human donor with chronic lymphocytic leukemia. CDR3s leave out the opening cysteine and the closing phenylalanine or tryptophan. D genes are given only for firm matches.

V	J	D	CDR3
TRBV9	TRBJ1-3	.	ASGWTNRNTIY
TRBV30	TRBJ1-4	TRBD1	AWNPLDRVEKLF
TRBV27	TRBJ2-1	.	ASSPLAAGYNEQF
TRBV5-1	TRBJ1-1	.	ASSNPGTQNTEAF
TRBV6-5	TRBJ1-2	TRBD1	ASSWTGDGYT
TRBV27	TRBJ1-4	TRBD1	ASSFTGETNEKLF
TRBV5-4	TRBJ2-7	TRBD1	ASSRGQGPPYEQY
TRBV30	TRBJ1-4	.	AWSRDTNEKLF
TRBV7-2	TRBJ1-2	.	ASSQDGVYGYT
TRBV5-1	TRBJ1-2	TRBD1	ASSSGGTGVNYGYT
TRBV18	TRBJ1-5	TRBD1	ASSPPGTGYNQPQH
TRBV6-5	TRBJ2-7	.	ASRPGGASYEQY
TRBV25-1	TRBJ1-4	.	ASVERGKTNEKLF
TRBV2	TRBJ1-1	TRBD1	AGSGTGSSVNTEAF
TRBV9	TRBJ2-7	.	ASSARDVGYEQY
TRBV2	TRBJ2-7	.	ASTRKGPGSYEQY
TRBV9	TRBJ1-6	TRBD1	ASSATGVSPLH
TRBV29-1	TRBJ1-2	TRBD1	SVGQGGKDGYT
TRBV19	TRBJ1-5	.	ASSIGGGQGQPQH
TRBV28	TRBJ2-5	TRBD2	ASSLVVGGGWQETQY
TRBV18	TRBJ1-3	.	ASSHDRDTIY
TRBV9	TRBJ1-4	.	ASSSTPTGEKLF
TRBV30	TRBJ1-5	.	AWSVLAGQPQH
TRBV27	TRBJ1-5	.	ASSSVNSNQPQH
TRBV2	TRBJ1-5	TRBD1	ASTSTGVQPQH
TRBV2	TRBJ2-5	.	ASSRQYGAETQY
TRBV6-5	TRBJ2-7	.	ASSPAGSSYEQY
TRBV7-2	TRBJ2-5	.	ASSSPLGYQETQY
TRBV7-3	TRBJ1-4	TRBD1	ASSLVSGGLNEKLF
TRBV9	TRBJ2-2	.	ASRRTDQNTGELF
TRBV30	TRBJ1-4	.	AWSGSRTLLNEKLF
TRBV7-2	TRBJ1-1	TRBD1	ASSQTGGAETEAF
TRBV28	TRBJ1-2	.	ASSLTYYGYT
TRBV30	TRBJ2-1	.	AQKGAGVGEQF
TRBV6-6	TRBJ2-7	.	ASGAGYEQY
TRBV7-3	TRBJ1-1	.	ASSDRPTGNTEAF
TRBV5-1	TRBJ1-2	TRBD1	ASSIYRGYGYT
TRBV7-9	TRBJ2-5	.	ASSFGGETQY
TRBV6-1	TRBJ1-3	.	ASNTQSSGNTIY
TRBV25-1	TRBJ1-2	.	ACWGSYGYT
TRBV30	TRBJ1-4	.	AWSRDVNEKLF
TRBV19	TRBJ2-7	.	ASSIGSTDLTYEQY
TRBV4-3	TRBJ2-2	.	ASSQDRGLNTGELF
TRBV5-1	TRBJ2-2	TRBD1	ASSLWQGAGELF
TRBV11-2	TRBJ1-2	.	ASSLLSVLGHGYT